This entry concerns a single T cell receptor (beta chain). Antigen specificity is unknown. The same CDR3 arises from other DNA sequences in this sample as well. Replicate PCRs from sorted subsets contained 200 ng DNA, which is 30,000 to 35,000 T cell genomes. Assay: immunoSEQ multiplex PCR; the TCRdb copy retains only in-frame clones and omits some. The sample lists roughly 2 million clones; approximately 95% were seen once. These data come from a study of shared clonotypes between healthy human individuals. Study information: A couple of women and three men aged 18 to 49 made up the donors. Whole-study results and caveats: In general, naive subsets displayed greater estimated richness than memory subsets did.

The CDR3 totals 14 residues. V was clipped by 0 bases and J by 4 bases, with 9 bases between them. Germline values: CDR1 SGDLS, CDR2 YYNGEE. Naive CD8 populations comprised CD45RO-negative cells positively selected for CCR7, excluding terminally differentiated effector memory CD45RA+ cells. The TCR was taken from a man younger than 35 in good health. Sequencing input: naive CD8+ T cells sorted from blood. V and J are TRBV9 and TRBJ2-3; D uncertain. In DNA, the CDR3 is TGTGCCAGCAGCGTAGGCGGATCCCCAGATACGCAGTATTTT. Encoded protein: CASSVGGSPDTQYF.